These 11 T cell receptor beta chains were sequenced from one sample in a study of CD8+ T cells in alopecia areata. Following RNA extraction, reverse transcription yielded cDNA that acted as the sequencing template. Profiling relied on immunoSEQ multiplex PCR, and the TCRdb table lists in-frame clones only, not all of them. The table has 250,000 or so clones, 67% seen once. Sequenced material: CD4+ T cells sorted from blood, taken at week 0. The receptors shown here come from a human donor with alopecia areata.

The gene calls are TRBV5-1 and TRBJ1-2; D might be TRBD1 (5 bases). The V end lost 0 bases, the J end lost 6 bases, and 9 bases lay between the germline ends. From germline, CDR1 is SGHRS and CDR2 YFSETQ. This CDR3 has 13 amino acids. CDR3 nucleotides: TGCGCCAGCAGCTTGGAGGGGTTAGATGGCTACACCTTC. Its translation: CASSLEGLDGYTF.

The chain carries TRBV6-5 and TRBJ2-2; D gene uncertain. Trimming cost V 5 bases and J 3 bases, with 10 bases left between them. CDR3 length: 14 residues. Looked up from germline, CDR1 is MNHEY and CDR2 is SVGAGI. The CDR3 loop reads CASSTFKHTGELFF. The CDR3 DNA is TGTGCCAGCAGTACCTTCAAGCACACCGGGGAGCTGTTTTTT.

This clone turned up a few times. The chain is built from TRBV5-1 and TRBJ2-5; D possibly uses TRBD1 or TRBD2 (5 bases each). The CDR3 length is 14 residues. Trimming took 3 bases from V and 4 from J, leaving 13 bases between them. Looked up from germline, CDR1 is SGHRS and CDR2 is YFSETQ. CDR3 nucleotides: TGCGCCAGCAGCTCAGAGGGGTCTGGAGAGACCCAGTACTTC. It yields the protein CASSSEGSGETQYF.

V gene TRBV7-9 combines with J gene TRBJ1-3; D is unclear. CDR3 size: 13 residues. V lost 10 bases and J 4 bases, leaving 14 bases between the germline ends. The germline V gene has CDR1 SEHNR and CDR2 FQNEAQ (reference sequence). CDR3 sequence: CATTIGSGNTIYF. The CDR3 DNA reads as TGTGCCACCACGATTGGGTCCGGAAACACCATATATTTT. The full variable domain, in which reference TRBV7-9 and TRBJ1-3 provide the parts outside the CDR3, is DTGVSQNPRHKITKRGQNVTFRCDPISEHNRLYWYRQTLGQGPEFLTYFQNEAQLEKSRLLSDRFSAERPKGSFSTLEIQRTEQGDSAMYLCATTIGSGNTIYFGEGSWLTVV.

J is TRBJ2-7 and V is TRBV14, with D perhaps matching TRBD2 (5 bases). The CDR3 totals 13 residues. CDR1 is SGHDN, CDR2 FVKESK, per germline. The V and J ends lost 0 bases and 7 bases respectively, with 10 bases between them. CDR3 coding DNA: TGTGCCAGCAGCCAAGATATGAGAGGGGAGCAGTACTTC. Translating it yields CASSQDMRGEQYF.

This clone has just one count. The chain couples TRBV5-1 to TRBJ1-1, with D tentatively TRBD1 (5 bases). The V and J ends lost 0 bases and 5 bases respectively, with 11 bases between them. Germline V lookup: CDR1 SGHRS, CDR2 YFSETQ. The CDR3 runs 14 residues. This chain's CDR3 is CASSLGGASTEAFF. CDR3 in DNA: TGCGCCAGCAGCTTGGGGGGCGCTAGTACTGAAGCTTTCTTT.

As to this clone: The same CDR3 is also encoded by other DNA sequences in this sample. This CDR3 is CASSDQETQYF. The CDR3 DNA is TGCGCCAGCAGCGATCAAGAGACCCAGTACTTC. This chain uses TRBV5-1 with TRBJ2-5; D remains unclear. The V end lost 4 bases, the J end lost 2 bases, and 3 bases lay between the germline ends. Germline CDR1 is SGHRS and CDR2 is YFSETQ. The CDR3 consists of 11 residues.

The chain couples TRBV30 to TRBJ2-3; 12 nucleotides agree with TRBD2. J gave up 7 bases and V 3 bases, and 11 bases lay outside the gene matches. The length of the CDR3 is 16 residues. CDR1 is GTSNPN, CDR2 SVGIG, per germline (reference sequence). The DNA of the CDR3 is TGTGCCTGGAGCTCAATAACTAGCGGGGGGCCCAATACGCAGTATTTT. This gives the protein CAWSSITSGGPNTQYF.

V and J are TRBV29-1 and TRBJ2-7; 8 nucleotides agree with TRBD1. Germline V gene lookup returns CDR1 SQVTM and CDR2 ANQGSEA. The CDR3 contains 14 residues. The J segment lost 2 bases and the V segment lost 4 bases, leaving 7 bases of the junction unmatched. Here the CDR3 DNA reads TGCAGCGTTGTTCAAGACAGGGGAGCCTACGAGCAGTACTTC. Residues: CSVVQDRGAYEQYF.

The V call is TRBV9, the J call TRBJ2-3; no definite D call. This CDR3 contains 12 residues. The V gene lost 0 bases and the J gene lost 5 bases, with 4 bases spanning the gap. CDR1 and CDR2 (germline): SGDLS, YYNGEE. The CDR3: CASSVGVDTQYF. In nucleotides, the CDR3 is TGTGCCAGCAGCGTAGGTGTAGATACGCAGTATTTT. The complete variable domain, with remaining parts taken from reference TRBV9 and TRBJ2-3, reads DSGVTQTPKHLITATGQRVTLRCSPRSGDLSVYWYQQSLDQGLQFLIQYYNGEERAKGNILERFSAQQFPDLHSELNLSSLELGDSALYFCASSVGVDTQYFGPGTRLTVL.

This clone has a handful of counts. This chain links TRBV29-1 with TRBJ1-2; D is uncertain. Germline lookup yields CDR1 SQVTM and CDR2 ANQGSEA. The germline V and J ends were trimmed by 5 bases and 3 bases, with 19 bases remaining between them. This CDR3 is built from 15 residues. DNA for the CDR3: TGCAGCGTTCCTACATCATCAGGTGTCCACTATGGCTACACCTTC. This gives the protein CSVPTSSGVHYGYTF.